What follows are 28 T cell receptor beta chains derived from one specimen sequenced in a study of early T cells in non-severe SARS-CoV-2 infection (dated by TCRdb to the early 2020s). Libraries were constructed by 5' RACE. For sequencing, a NextSeq 500 was employed. TCRdb ran its own pipeline on the public reads, namely fastp trimming at Q25 and MiXCR clone calling, and kept in-frame beta chains. Here each entry gathers all rows of one CDR3 protein and keeps the most common genes and DNA. The sample table lists around 77,000 distinct CDR3 sequences, around 12% of them with a count of one. About 16% of the sample is taken by the ten largest. Sequencing used whole blood, obtained at baseline. The receptor set was obtained from an adult who was a healthcare worker with PCR-confirmed SARS-CoV-2 infection or an uninfected control (not recorded which). The donor label of this sample is uncertain.

The DNA of the CDR3 is TGTGCCAGCAGCTTGTTCACAGTCCCGGGCGAGCAGTACTTC. Translated: CASSLFTVPGEQYF. V is TRBV5-5 and J is TRBJ2-7, with no clear D. This CDR3 has 14 amino acids. The germline gives CDR1 SGHKS, CDR2 YYEKEE (reference sequence). Between the trimmed V and J ends, which lost 1 base and 6 bases, there was a span of 14 bases. Using reference TRBV5-5 and TRBJ2-7 for the parts outside the CDR3, the full variable domain is DAGVTQSPTHLIKTRGQQVTLRCSPISGHKSVSWYQQVLGQGPQFIFQYYEKEERGRGNFPDRFSARQFPNYSSELNVNALLLGDSALYLCASSLFTVPGEQYFGPGTRLTVT.

The chain couples TRBV7-2 to TRBJ2-7; D unclear. The V end lost 4 bases, the J end lost 2 bases, and 6 bases lay between the germline ends. This CDR3 is 12 amino acids long. CDR1 is SGHTA and CDR2 is FQGNSA in the germline V gene. The CDR3 bases are TGTGCCAGCAGCTCCCCAGCCTACGAGCAGTACTTC. Its protein product is CASSSPAYEQYF.

This clonotype was picked up a small number of times. One end of the junction does not line up with germline, which may come from a read error. The chain links TRBV12-3 or TRBV12-4 to TRBJ1-6, with unresolved D. This CDR3 is built from 11 residues. The chain's CDR3 is CAPSPFSPLHF. The CDR3 DNA reads TGCGCCCCAAGCCCTTTTTCACCCCTCCACTTT.

The chain joins TRBV6-5 to TRBJ1-1; D is possibly TRBD1 (5 bases). The germline gives CDR1 MNHEY, CDR2 SVGAGI. Trimming removed 5 bases from V and 3 bases from J, with 10 bases in between. The CDR3 is 13 residues long. The CDR3 loop reads CASSGGAYTEAFF. CDR3 nucleotides: TGTGCCAGCAGTGGCGGGGCCTACACTGAAGCTTTCTTT.

At least ten counts were recorded for this clonotype. The chain links TRBV18 to TRBJ2-4; TRBD1 might be the D (5 bases). CDR3 size: 17 residues. In germline, CDR1 is KGHSH, CDR2 LQKENI. V shed 2 bases and J shed 0 bases, with 14 bases lying between them. In nucleotides, the CDR3 is TGTGCCAGCTCACCAGATCAAGGACACTTAGCCAAAAACATTCAGTACTTC. It is translated as CASSPDQGHLAKNIQYF.

The chain recombines TRBV12-3 or TRBV12-4 with TRBJ1-1; D might be TRBD1 (6 bases). The CDR3 is made up of 12 amino acids. Trimming took 9 bases from V and 1 from J, leaving 9 bases between them. The DNA of the CDR3 is TGTGCCAGGGGGGGCCAGAACACTGAAGCTTTCTTT. Amino acid sequence: CARGGQNTEAFF.

The genes are TRBV7-8 and TRBJ1-6; 7 bases align to TRBD1. Trimming cost V 4 bases and J 3 bases; bases outside gene matches: 3. This CDR3 spans 15 amino acids. Germline CDR1 SGHVS, CDR2 FQNEAQ. The CDR3: CASSSGQNYNSPLHF. As DNA, the CDR3 is TGTGCCAGCAGCTCGGGACAGAACTATAATTCACCCCTCCACTTT.

This clonotype was seen only a few times. The CDR3 reads CASSSVRGEGSGTEAFF. CDR3 DNA sequence: TGCGCCAGCAGCTCGGTCCGTGGAGAGGGGTCGGGCACTGAAGCTTTCTTT. The chain combines TRBV5-1 with TRBJ1-1, with a tentative D call TRBD1 (5 bases). The germline gives CDR1 SGHRS, CDR2 YFSETQ. This CDR3 contains 17 residues. The germline V and J ends were trimmed by 3 bases and 4 bases, with 22 bases remaining between them. The full variable domain, completed using reference TRBV5-1 and TRBJ1-1, is KAGVTQTPRYLIKTRGQQVTLSCSPISGHRSVSWYQQTPGQGLQFLFEYFSETQRNKGNFPGRFSGRQFSNSRSEMNVSTLELGDSALYLCASSSVRGEGSGTEAFFGQGTRLTVV.

In this sample, this clonotype turned up a few times. The gene calls are TRBV5-1 and TRBJ1-2; 7 bases are a match to TRBD1. V gave up 4 bases and J gave up 6 bases; unmatched junction bases: 6. The CDR3 has 13 amino acids. Germline assignment: CDR1 SGHRS and CDR2 YFSETQ. The CDR3 bases are TGCGCCAGCAGCCCCCAGGGGGGGGATGGCTACACCTTC. This translates into CASSPQGGDGYTF. Full variable domain (remainder filled in from reference TRBV5-1 and TRBJ1-2): KAGVTQTPRYLIKTRGQQVTLSCSPISGHRSVSWYQQTPGQGLQFLFEYFSETQRNKGNFPGRFSGRQFSNSRSEMNVSTLELGDSALYLCASSPQGGDGYTFGSGTRLTVV.

The V call is TRBV2, the J call TRBJ2-1; maybe TRBD2 (6 bases). The germline V gene encodes CDR1 SNHLY and CDR2 FYNNEI. The V end was cut by 8 bases, the J end by 0 bases, with 20 bases between. This CDR3 region has 17 residues. CDR3 region: CASGRNVRTDSYNEQFF. In nucleotides, the CDR3 is TGTGCCAGCGGGAGGAATGTCAGGACTGACTCCTACAATGAGCAGTTCTTC.

This clonotype was counted only a few times. The chain carries TRBV19 and TRBJ1-1, with D unclear. The CDR3 loop spans 13 amino acids. CDR1 and CDR2 from the germline V gene are LNHDA and SQIVND (reference sequence). V was pared by 2 bases and J by 1 base, with 5 bases between. The CDR3 nucleotides read TGTGCCAGTAGTATACGGGGGAACACTGAAGCTTTCTTT. It translates to CASSIRGNTEAFF.

This clonotype came up many times. DNA of the CDR3: TGTGCCTGGAGTCCCCAGGATGAGCAGTTCTTC. It is translated as CAWSPQDEQFF. The gene calls are TRBV30 and TRBJ2-1, with no clear D. The CDR3 spans 11 residues. V lost 2 bases and J 8 bases, leaving 7 bases between the germline ends. Germline CDR1 and CDR2: GTSNPN and SVGIG (reference sequence). The variable domain in full, with the rest retrieved from reference TRBV30 and TRBJ2-1, is SQTIHQWPATLVQPVGSPLSLECTVEGTSNPNLYWYRQAAGRGLQLLFYSVGIGQISSEVPQNLSASRPQDRQFILSSKKLLLSDSGFYLCAWSPQDEQFFGPGTRLTVL.

At least ten counts were recorded for this clonotype. The rearrangement uses TRBV12-3 or TRBV12-4 and TRBJ2-5; tentative D call: TRBD1 (6 bases). Trimming cost V 1 base and J 9 bases, with 6 bases left between them. This CDR3 comprises 11 residues. This chain's CDR3 is CASSLEGAQYF. DNA for the CDR3: TGTGCCAGCAGTTTAGAGGGGGCCCAGTACTTC.

This chain connects TRBV6-2 or TRBV6-3 to TRBJ2-7; TRBD1 matches 9 bases. J was trimmed by 0 bases and V by 5 bases; bases with no gene match: 5. Per germline, CDR1 MNHEY and CDR2 SVGEGT. This CDR3 has 15 residues. CDR3 sequence (DNA): TGTGCCAGCAGTCAGGGACAGGGTTACTCCTACGAGCAGTACTTC. Translated, it gives CASSQGQGYSYEQYF.

This sequence joins TRBV19 and TRBJ2-2; D is ambiguous. This CDR3 comprises 14 residues. Trimming left V 1 base short and J 4 bases short, with 7 bases between. The V gene's germline CDR1 is LNHDA and CDR2 SQIVND (reference sequence). The CDR3 sequence: CASSIALTTGELFF. CDR3 in DNA: TGTGCCAGTAGTATAGCCCTAACCACCGGGGAGCTGTTTTTT. The whole variable domain, remainder taken from reference TRBV19 and TRBJ2-2, is DGGITQSPKYLFRKEGQNVTLSCEQNLNHDAMYWYRQDPGQGLRLIYYSQIVNDFQKGDIAEGYSVSREKKESFPLTVTSAQKNPTAFYLCASSIALTTGELFFGEGSRLTVL.

At least ten counts were recorded for this clonotype. The chain recombines TRBV20-1 with TRBJ2-7; no reliable D call. The CDR3 totals 12 residues. Between the trimmed V and J ends, which lost 6 bases and 7 bases, there was a span of 16 bases. Per germline, CDR1 DFQATT and CDR2 SNEGSKA (reference sequence). DNA for the CDR3: TGCAGTGCCGGACGGCCTTTAGGGGAGCAGTACTTC. Its protein is CSAGRPLGEQYF.

The sample holds one count of this clonotype. The chain employs TRBV5-1 and TRBJ1-1, with D uncertain. This CDR3 has 14 amino acids. V was shortened by 0 bases and J by 1 base, with 7 bases between the two germline ends. Looked up from germline, CDR1 is SGHRS and CDR2 is YFSETQ. For the CDR3, the DNA is TGCGCCAGCAGCTTGGGGCACACGAACACTGAAGCTTTCTTT. Protein product: CASSLGHTNTEAFF.

There are many counts of this clonotype. This chain connects TRBV29-1 to TRBJ1-1, with 7 bases identical to TRBD1. This CDR3 region has 13 residues. Germline lookup yields CDR1 SQVTM and CDR2 ANQGSEA. J lost 1 base, V lost 7 bases, and 6 bases had no gene match. The CDR3 reads CSGSGQQNTEAFF. CDR3 DNA: TGCAGCGGGTCGGGACAGCAGAACACTGAAGCTTTCTTT.

The rearrangement joins TRBV12-3 or TRBV12-4 to TRBJ1-1; D unresolved. Trimming shortened V by 3 bases and J by 6 bases, and 14 bases separated the two germline ends. The CDR3 covers 14 residues. The CDR3 sequence: CASSFGGRVAEAFF. CDR3 nucleotide sequence: TGTGCCAGCAGTTTCGGAGGTCGGGTGGCTGAAGCTTTCTTT.

J is TRBJ1-1 and V is TRBV4-1; unclear D gene. The CDR3 extends over 13 amino acids. Trimming took 4 bases from V and 3 from J, leaving 9 bases between them. CDR1 and CDR2 from the germline V gene are MGHRA and YSYEKL. CDR3 DNA sequence: TGCGCCAGCAGCCGCCAGGACGACACTGAAGCTTTCTTT. This codes for CASSRQDDTEAFF.

This clonotype was recorded many times. The chain links TRBV4-3 to TRBJ2-3, with TRBD2 matching 7 bases. The germline gives CDR1 LGHNA, CDR2 YSLEER. The length of the CDR3 is 15 residues. The junction had 2 bases not matched to a gene; V was cut back by 1 base and J by 1 base. CDR3 amino acids: CASSQAGGGTDTQYF. In DNA, the CDR3 is TGCGCCAGCAGCCAAGCGGGGGGAGGCACAGATACGCAGTATTTT.

This clonotype was detected only a few times. The rearrangement joins TRBV20-1 to TRBJ2-1; D is perhaps TRBD2 (7 bases). CDR1 and CDR2 (germline): DFQATT, SNEGSKA (reference sequence). This CDR3 spans 13 amino acids. V lost 5 bases to trimming and J lost 9 bases, with 17 bases between them. The CDR3 DNA is TGCAGTGCTTCTCGGACTAGAGGGGGTGAGCAGTTCTTC. Translating it yields CSASRTRGGEQFF.

This clonotype was found many times. V gene TRBV20-1 combines with J gene TRBJ2-7; no reliable D call. Looked up from germline, CDR1 is DFQATT and CDR2 is SNEGSKA (reference sequence). The germline V and J ends were trimmed by 5 bases and 3 bases, with 17 bases remaining between them. The CDR3 is 14 residues long. The CDR3 nucleotides read TGCAGTGCTCACCTCGGCCAGAAGGGCTACGAGCAGTACTTC. As protein: CSAHLGQKGYEQYF.

This clonotype was seen ten or more times. The J gene is TRBJ1-1, the V gene TRBV20-1; no reliable D call. V lost 3 bases, J lost 1 base, and 3 bases lay in between. The CDR3 has 11 residues. Germline lookup yields CDR1 DFQATT and CDR2 SNEGSKA (reference sequence). CDR3 protein: CSARENTEAFF. The CDR3 DNA is TGCAGTGCTAGGGAGAACACTGAAGCTTTCTTT.

This sequence joins TRBV7-3 and TRBJ2-1; tentatively, D is TRBD1 (5 bases). The CDR3 loop spans 15 amino acids. V was cut by 2 bases and J by 6 bases, with 14 bases left in between. Germline CDR1 SGHTA, CDR2 FQGTGA. In nucleotides, the CDR3 is TGTGCCAGCAGCTTACGTCGACAGAACGGCAATGAGCAGTTCTTC. Translated, it gives CASSLRRQNGNEQFF.

This clonotype was detected ten times or more. V is TRBV18 and J is TRBJ2-1, with D hard to call. The CDR3 length is 15 residues. The V gene lost 2 bases and the J gene lost 10 bases, with 18 bases spanning the gap. In germline, CDR1 is KGHSH, CDR2 LQKENI. The CDR3 sequence: CASSPSLEAYWEQFF. DNA for the CDR3: TGTGCCAGCTCACCAAGTCTCGAAGCCTATTGGGAGCAGTTCTTC.

This clonotype was found a few times. This chain links TRBV29-1 with TRBJ2-7; 9 bases are shared with TRBD1. The CDR3 covers 14 residues. The V segment lost 2 bases and the J segment 6 bases; nucleotides outside the gene matches: 8. Germline-derived CDR1 and CDR2 are SQVTM and ANQGSEA. The CDR3 region has the DNA TGCAGCGTTGAATTCGGGACAGGGCGCCGCGAGCAGTACTTC. It is translated as CSVEFGTGRREQYF.

This clonotype appeared a few times. The chain is built from TRBV7-6 and TRBJ1-1; 7 bases are a match to TRBD1. CDR1 SGHVS and CDR2 FNYEAQ come from the germline V gene. The CDR3 consists of 16 residues. The ends lost 5 bases at V and 3 bases at J; junction bases unmatched: 12. CDR3 sequence: CASSPETGFEDTEAFF. The DNA of the CDR3 is TGTGCCAGCAGCCCCGAGACAGGGTTTGAGGACACTGAAGCTTTCTTT.